Each of the 17 T cell receptor beta chains below was sequenced from the same sample in a study of T cell repertoires in cytomegalovirus infection. Antigens of these TCRs are unknown. A single record per CDR3 protein comes from TCRdb applying MiXCR to the reads. Found here are approximately 730,000 distinct CDR3 sequences, around a third of them singletons; the top ten hold 18%. Sequencing was performed on cultured PBMCs, taken from culture after CMV antigen stimulation. The receptors derive from a human donor in good health (CMV status not recorded). Some clones in this sample may be carry-over from other donors' samples.

This clonotype was seen only a few times. The J gene is TRBJ2-5, the V gene TRBV7-6, with D unclear. V was pared by 4 bases and J by 0 bases, with 6 bases between. The CDR3 totals 13 residues. In germline, CDR1 is SGHVS, CDR2 FNYEAQ. This CDR3 reads CASSSLYQETQYF. The CDR3 DNA follows: TGTGCCAGCAGCTCTCTATACCAAGAGACCCAGTACTTC.

This clonotype was seen at least ten times. This chain connects TRBV10-3 to TRBJ2-2, with 9 bases identical to TRBD1. CDR3 length equals 17 residues. The V gene end was trimmed by 6 bases and the J gene end by 2 bases; junction bases not matched to a gene: 10. Germline loops: CDR1 ENHRY, CDR2 SYGVKD. The CDR3 sequence is CAISDANRGRNTGELFF. CDR3 nucleotide sequence: TGTGCCATCAGCGATGCTAACAGGGGGCGAAACACCGGGGAGCTGTTTTTT.

The J gene is TRBJ1-4, the V gene TRBV7-9; no reliable D call. The CDR3 loop spans 12 amino acids. Trimming took off 5 bases at V and 6 bases at J, with 7 bases between the two ends. Germline V gives CDR1 SEHNR, CDR2 FQNEAQ (reference sequence). The CDR3 protein is CASSGGDEKLFF. CDR3 bases: TGTGCCAGCAGCGGAGGAGATGAAAAACTGTTTTTT.

This clonotype turned up a few times. V and J are TRBV6-5 and TRBJ2-7; 8 bases align to TRBD1. This CDR3 is built from 15 residues. V shed 10 bases and J 3 bases; nucleotides not matched to a gene: 14. Germline V gene data show CDR1 as MNHEY and CDR2 as SVGAGI. The CDR3, as DNA: TGTGCCACCAGATTAAGACAGGGGCCGTTCTACGAGCAGTACTTC. Its translation is CATRLRQGPFYEQYF.

The V call is TRBV12-3 or TRBV12-4, the J call TRBJ1-3; 7 bases are shared with TRBD1. The V and J ends lost 7 bases and 4 bases, in that order; junction bases with no gene match: 7. The CDR3 length is 14 residues. CDR3 amino acids: CASTRTGSGNTIYF. CDR3 nucleotides: TGTGCCAGCACCCGGACAGGTTCAGGAAACACCATATATTTT.

This clonotype has more than one count but fewer than ten. The rearrangement uses TRBV7-8 and TRBJ2-7; no reliable D call. Germline V lookup: CDR1 SGHVS, CDR2 FQNEAQ. The CDR3 extends over 13 amino acids. Trimming removed 5 bases at V and 3 bases at J, with 11 bases between. The CDR3 DNA reads as TGTGCCAGCAGCCATGGGTCGGACTACGAGCAGTACTTC. Translating gives CASSHGSDYEQYF.

The V call is TRBV7-2, the J call TRBJ2-1, with D hard to call. Germline-derived CDR1 and CDR2 are SGHTA and FQGNSA. V was shortened by 5 bases and J by 5 bases, with 10 bases between the two germline ends. The CDR3 length is 13 residues. The CDR3 spells CASSTRPNNEQFF. The CDR3 DNA reads TGTGCCAGCAGCACCAGACCAAACAATGAGCAGTTCTTC.

The CDR3 nucleotides read TGTGCCAGCAGAACCGGACAGCCCTACGAGCAGTACTTC. Its protein product is CASRTGQPYEQYF. This rearrangement joins TRBV28 to TRBJ2-7; tentative D call: TRBD1 (6 bases). Trimming removed 6 bases at V and 2 bases at J, with 11 bases between. This CDR3 is built from 13 residues. The germline gives CDR1 MDHEN, CDR2 SYDVKM.

This chain joins TRBV28 and TRBJ2-7; 7 positions match TRBD2. CDR1 and CDR2 from the germline V gene are MDHEN and SYDVKM. The ends lost 4 bases at V and 12 bases at J; junction bases unmatched: 6. The CDR3 contains 11 residues. The CDR3 coding sequence is TGTGCCAGCAGTTCCACTAGCGTTACGTACTTC. Protein sequence: CASSSTSVTYF.

This clonotype showed up just a few times. This chain joins TRBV6-6 and TRBJ2-7, with no clear D. The CDR3 totals 13 residues. The germline gives CDR1 MNHNY, CDR2 SVGAGI (reference sequence). V lost 2 bases, J lost 2 bases, and 7 bases lay in between. For the CDR3, the DNA is TGTGCCAGCAGTTACGACCTAGCCTACGAGCAGTACTTC. It encodes CASSYDLAYEQYF.

The chain joins TRBV5-1 to TRBJ1-1; tentatively, D is TRBD1 (5 bases). Per the germline V gene, CDR1 is SGHRS and CDR2 is YFSETQ. The CDR3 sequence is 13 residues long. V was clipped by 0 bases and J by 8 bases, with 11 bases between them. CDR3 region: CASSLAGDAEAFF. The CDR3 nucleotides are TGCGCCAGCAGCTTGGCCGGGGACGCAGAAGCTTTCTTT.

This chain links TRBV4-3 with TRBJ1-5; D call uncertain. CDR1 and CDR2 (germline): LGHNA, YSLEER. This CDR3 comprises 14 residues. V dropped 1 base and J dropped 9 bases, with 13 bases sitting between them. CDR3: CASSQARGTGPQHF. DNA for the CDR3: TGCGCCAGCAGCCAAGCTCGCGGTACGGGGCCCCAGCATTTT.

This clonotype appeared a few times. The rearrangement joins TRBV6-8 to TRBJ2-3; D is unclear. The CDR3 is 13 residues long. Germline assignment: CDR1 MNHGY and CDR2 SAAAGT. The V end lost 6 bases, the J end lost 2 bases, and 9 bases lay between the germline ends. The CDR3, as DNA: TGTGCCAGCAGCGCCACCCTCACAGATACGCAGTATTTT. Translation gives CASSATLTDTQYF.

This sequence joins TRBV11-2 and TRBJ2-1, with 10 positions matching TRBD1. CDR1 SGHAT and CDR2 FQNNGV come from the germline V gene. V trimming: 5 bases; J trimming: 3 bases; junction bases outside the gene matches: 7. The CDR3 has 16 residues. CDR3: CASSPGGTGDYNEQFF. CDR3 bases: TGTGCCAGCAGCCCGGGGGGGACAGGGGACTACAATGAGCAGTTCTTC.

The rearrangement links TRBV20-1 to TRBJ1-5, with TRBD1 matching 8 bases. The CDR3 totals 13 residues. Germline V gives CDR1 DFQATT, CDR2 SNEGSKA (reference sequence). The V gene end was trimmed by 5 bases and the J gene end by 7 bases; junction bases not matched to a gene: 7. The CDR3 coding sequence is TGCAGTGCTGGACAGGGTCCGGGCCAGCCCCAGCATTTT. Its protein product is CSAGQGPGQPQHF.

J is TRBJ2-1 and V is TRBV7-9; TRBD2 aligns across 9 bases. Trimming cost V 4 bases and J 7 bases; bases outside gene matches: 11. CDR3 size: 16 residues. Per the germline V gene, CDR1 is SEHNR and CDR2 is FQNEAQ (reference sequence). CDR3 sequence reads: CASSSRGTSQANEQFF. The CDR3 region has the DNA TGTGCCAGCAGCTCGCGGGGGACTAGCCAGGCAAATGAGCAGTTCTTC.

The gene calls are TRBV20-1 and TRBJ2-6; 8 bases align to TRBD2. The CDR3 runs to 17 residues. Germline V CDR1 and CDR2: DFQATT, SNEGSKA (reference sequence). The trim removed 3 bases at V and 1 base at J, leaving 8 bases unmatched. The CDR3 sequence is CSASRGGPASGANVLTF. Written as DNA, the CDR3 is TGCAGTGCTAGTCGGGGGGGGCCGGCTTCTGGGGCCAACGTCCTGACTTTC.